This entry features one T cell receptor (beta chain) sequence. Its antigen is not identified. The CDR3 spans 17 residues. From germline, CDR1 is SEHNR and CDR2 FQNEAQ (reference sequence). The data originate from a study of monozygotic twins with inflammatory bowel disease. Whole-study findings and limits: Healthy twins showed more clonotype sharing with others than IBD patients, especially patients with disease activity. Patient-specific immunosuppressive treatments may have made repertoires more variable.

The template was total RNA from whole blood, with no T cell sorting. In preparing each TCR library, 3,000 to 4,000 ng of total RNA was used. TCRdb processed the 5' RACE reads again and assigns one entry to each CDR3 protein, with no DNA. Its listing shows about 330,000 distinct CDR3 sequences. The V and J genes are TRBV7-9 and TRBJ2-1; TCRdb's assignment of TRBD1 cannot be checked, as there is no DNA. Specimen: blood. The TCR sequence derives from a human donor with ulcerative colitis or Crohn's disease, or a healthy co-twin of an affected twin (not recorded which). CDR3 residues: CASSPRLREFPYNEQFF.